This T cell receptor beta chain was recorded in a study of cytotoxic CD8 clonotypes in ibrutinib-treated CLL. Study information: Results showed some 25 partial and 2 complete responses; following median around 68 months, about 15 remained remitted, roughly 12 advanced. Study-level points and caveats: Clonality (at baseline) was higher than in age-matched healthy donors and tracked circulating CD8+ T-cell counts.

Germline CDR1 and CDR2: SGHRS and YFSETQ. The CDR3 runs 14 residues. V was trimmed by 0 bases and J by 4 bases, leaving 11 bases between them. TCRdb's copy holds only in-frame clones and misses some; the assay was immunoSEQ multiplex PCR. Of some 130,000 clones detected, 75% to 95% appear once; the ten largest clones hold 10% to 13%. On this clone: The antigen remains unidentified.

The sequence came from a human donor with chronic lymphocytic leukemia. The chain is built from TRBV5-1 and TRBJ2-7; perhaps D is TRBD1 or TRBD2 (5 bases each). This specimen consisted of PBMCs, obtained after 12 months of ibrutinib treatment. The CDR3 loop is CASSLVGRWYEQYF. The CDR3 nucleotides read TGCGCCAGCAGCTTGGTGGGACGATGGTACGAGCAGTACTTC.